The 20 T cell receptor beta chains below were found in one sample sequenced in a study of tissue T cells after allogeneic stem cell transplantation. Produced via immunoSEQ multiplex PCR; TCRdb's table is partial and in-frame only. The data hold more than 20,000 clones, with over 55% observed a single time. Sequences were obtained from spleen. The receptors shown here come from a female BALB/c mouse in good health. The mouse line has the MHC haplotype H2-d.

To note about this clone: The gene symbols are mouse symbols. The CDR3 end lies 1 residue beyond the end of the read and is filled in from the germline J gene. The V and J genes are TRBV5 and TRBJ2-7; 12 bases agree with TRBD1. V shed 0 bases and J 7 bases; nucleotides not matched to a gene: 4. Per germline, CDR1 LGHNA and CDR2 YNLKQL (reference sequence). This CDR3 is 15 amino acids long. The CDR3 reads CASSQDWDRGREQYF. Partial CDR3 DNA: TGTGCCAGCAGCCAAGATTGGGACAGGGGGCGAGAACAGTAC.

A word on this clone: Gene names denote mouse genes. The sequenced fragment ends 1 residue before the CDR3 boundary, so the rest is inferred from the germline J gene. The chain links TRBV2 to TRBJ2-7; D uncertain. Germline V lookup: CDR1 LGHNA, CDR2 YSYQKL. With 0 bases removed from V and 4 bases from J, the gap between germline ends came to 7 bases. The CDR3 spans 13 residues. The CDR3 loop reads CASSQDRAYEQYF. The part of the CDR3 DNA that was read is TGTGCCAGCAGCCAAGATCGGGCTTATGAACAGTAC.

Worth noting for this clone: Any gene name here is a mouse gene name. The CDR3 end falls 1 residue outside the read, so it is completed with the germline J gene. The gene calls are TRBV13-2 and TRBJ1-1; D may be TRBD1 (5 bases). V was clipped by 2 bases and J by 1 base, with 9 bases between them. The germline CDR1 and CDR2 sequences are NNHNN and SYGAGS (reference sequence). The CDR3 loop spans 14 amino acids. CDR3 DNA, as far as it was read: TGTGCCAGCGGTGAGGGGGGGGGAAACACAGAAGTCTTC. It specifies CASGEGGGNTEVF. The complete CDR3 reads CASGEGGGNTEVFF.

As regards this clone: The genes are named according to mouse. The read terminates 1 residue before the CDR3 end, so the remaining end is supplied by the germline J gene. The chain recombines TRBV13-2 with TRBJ1-4; D is unclear. V was pared by 3 bases and J by 0 bases, with 9 bases between. The CDR3 is made up of 15 amino acids. Germline loops: CDR1 NNHNN, CDR2 SYGAGS (reference sequence). The CDR3 DNA, read in part, is TGTGCCAGCGGTGGCCAAGCTTTTTCCAACGAAAGATTATTT. This encodes CASGGQAFSNERLF. The full-length CDR3 reads as CASGGQAFSNERLFF.

For this clone: Gene names are mouse gene names. The read gets to within 1 residue of the CDR3 end, and the germline J gene fills in the rest. The genes are TRBV4 and TRBJ2-7, with a tentative D call TRBD2 (5 bases). CDR1 and CDR2 (germline): LGHDT, YNNKQL (reference sequence). The CDR3 is 12 amino acids. The V end lost 5 bases, the J end lost 7 bases, and 12 bases lay between the germline ends. Partial CDR3 DNA: TGTGCCAGCAGCCGCTGGGTTTGGGAACAGTAC. Translated, it gives CASSRWVWEQY. Given in full, the CDR3 is CASSRWVWEQYF.

This clone was seen once. Gene labels here are mouse ones. The CDR3 end is not reached by the read, which stops 1 residue before it; the germline J gene fills it in. Additional DNA sequences in this sample encode the identical CDR3. The genes are TRBV5 and TRBJ2-5, with D perhaps given as TRBD1 or TRBD2 (5 bases each). Germline CDR1 reads LGHNA; CDR2 reads YNLKQL (reference sequence). The V end lost 0 bases, the J end lost 6 bases, and 10 bases lay between the germline ends. The CDR3 is 14 amino acids. CDR3 bases read: TGTGCCAGCAGCCAAGAAGGGGCTGGGGACACCCAGTAC. It codes for CASSQEGAGDTQY. The whole CDR3 reads CASSQEGAGDTQYF.

As concerns this clone: Mouse names are used for the genes. The read halts 1 residue ahead of the CDR3 end, with the missing end drawn from the germline J gene. This chain connects TRBV19 to TRBJ1-6, with D perhaps TRBD1 (6 bases). TRBJ1-6 is an ORF; its function is uncertain. CDR1 FNHDT and CDR2 SITEND come from the germline V gene (reference sequence). V dropped 2 bases and J dropped 4 bases, with 16 bases sitting between them. The CDR3 runs 17 residues. The CDR3 loop is CASSMSLGGHYNSPLYF. The covered CDR3 bases are TGTGCCAGCAGTATGTCCCTCGGGGGGCATTATAATTCGCCCCTCTAC.

Note on this clone: Gene names follow the mouse nomenclature. The observed sequence ends 1 residue before the CDR3 terminus, with the missing tail filled in from the germline J gene. The J gene is TRBJ2-3, the V gene TRBV5; 10 nucleotides align to TRBD2. V gave up 1 base and J gave up 3 bases; unmatched junction bases: 4. Per germline, CDR1 LGHNA and CDR2 YNLKQL (reference sequence). CDR3 size: 16 residues. CDR3 in amino acids: CASSQALGGRAETLYF. CDR3 bases read: TGTGCCAGCAGCCAAGCCCTGGGGGGGCGCGCAGAAACGCTGTAT.

Only a few counts were recorded for this clone. Gene names are mouse gene names. From the germline J gene comes the end of the CDR3, since the read stops 1 residue before it. Distinct nucleotide sequences in the sample also encode this CDR3. The rearrangement uses TRBV13-1 and TRBJ2-7; 9 nucleotides agree with TRBD2. The CDR3 runs 14 residues. CDR1 and CDR2 from the germline V gene are NSHNY and SYGAGN. Losses at the gene ends were 3 bases for V and 0 bases for J; bases not matched to a gene: 1. The CDR3 here is CASSGLGVSYEQYF. CDR3 DNA (partial): TGTGCCAGCAGTGGACTGGGGGTCTCCTATGAACAGTAC.

Note on this clone: Mouse gene names apply. With the read ending 1 residue before the CDR3 end, the germline J gene is used to fill in that end. The V gene is TRBV2, the J gene TRBJ2-4; D is perhaps TRBD2 (6 bases). CDR1 is LGHNA and CDR2 is YSYQKL in the germline V gene. The CDR3 is 15 amino acids. Trimming removed 1 base from V and 0 bases from J, with 8 bases in between. CDR3 residues: CASSQAGASQNTLYF. CDR3 bases read: TGTGCCAGCAGCCAAGCTGGGGCCAGTCAAAACACCTTGTAC. The full variable domain, completed using reference TRBV2 and TRBJ2-4, is DPKIIQKPKYLVAVTGSEKILICEQYLGHNAMYWYRQSAKKPLEFMFSYSYQKLMDNQTASSRFQPQSSKKNHLDLQITALKPDDSATYFCASSQAGASQNTLYFGAGTRLSVL.

On this clone itself: Germline and genes here are mouse. The CDR3 extends 1 residue past the end of the read, so its final part is completed from the germline J gene. This chain joins TRBV4 and TRBJ2-5; weak D call: TRBD1 (6 bases). The V end was cut by 4 bases, the J end by 4 bases, with 9 bases between. CDR1 and CDR2 from the germline V gene are LGHDT and YNNKQL (reference sequence). The CDR3 runs 13 residues. Here the CDR3 reads CASSWGQKDTQYF. Partial CDR3 DNA: TGTGCCAGCAGCTGGGGACAAAAAGACACCCAGTAC.

Comments on this clone: Each gene name is a mouse one. The CDR3 extends 1 residue past the end of the read, so its final part is completed from the germline J gene. The rearrangement joins TRBV13-1 to TRBJ1-4; 7 nucleotides line up with TRBD1. The CDR3 contains 13 residues. V shed 4 bases and J 4 bases; nucleotides not matched to a gene: 1. CDR1 NSHNY and CDR2 SYGAGN come from the germline V gene. The DNA read from the CDR3 is TGTGCCAGCAGTCGGGACAGCAACGAAAGATTATTT. Its protein product is CASSRDSNERLF. The whole CDR3 protein is CASSRDSNERLFF. Together with reference TRBV13-1 and TRBJ1-4, the CDR3 gives the full variable domain: EAAVTQSPRNKVTVTGGNVTLSCRQTNSHNYMYWYRQDTGHGLRLIHYSYGAGNLRIGDVPDGYKATRTTQEDFFLLLELASPSQTSLYFCASSRDSNERLFFGHGTKLSVL.

Comments on this clone: The genes are named according to mouse. The read finishes 1 residue shy of the CDR3 end, and the germline J gene is used to complete it. The V and J genes are TRBV1 and TRBJ2-3, with D possibly TRBD1 on 5 matching bases. CDR1 and CDR2 (germline): NSQYPW, LRSPGD (reference sequence). The CDR3 contains 14 residues. The V and J ends lost 4 bases and 0 bases respectively, with 8 bases between them. CDR3 DNA, as far as it was read: TGCACCTGCAGTGGGACAACTAGTGCAGAAACGCTGTAT. Protein product: CTCSGTTSAETLY. The full CDR3 protein is CTCSGTTSAETLYF.

Concerning this clone: Genes and germline come from the mouse. The read ends 1 residue shy of where the CDR3 ends; the end is completed using the germline J gene. This chain connects TRBV31 to TRBJ2-7; 11 positions agree with TRBD2. Germline-derived CDR1 and CDR2 are GKSSPN and SITVG. The CDR3 totals 15 residues. The J segment lost 2 bases and the V segment lost 1 base, leaving 4 bases of the junction unmatched. CDR3 loop: CAWSPDWGDTYEQYF. CDR3 DNA, as far as it was read: TGTGCCTGGAGTCCGGACTGGGGGGACACCTATGAACAGTAC.

This clone was counted between two and nine times. Genes here carry mouse names. The sequenced fragment ends 1 residue before the CDR3 boundary, so the rest is inferred from the germline J gene. The gene calls are TRBV20 and TRBJ2-7; D possibly corresponds to TRBD2 (6 bases). CDR3 length equals 14 residues. Per the germline V gene, CDR1 is GFQATS and CDR2 is STVNSAI. The V gene lost 0 bases and the J gene lost 4 bases, with 13 bases spanning the gap. The CDR3 DNA, read in part, is TGTGGTGCTAGGGATATGGGGGAGGCATATGAACAGTAC. It yields the protein CGARDMGEAYEQY. The entire CDR3 protein is CGARDMGEAYEQYF.

As to this clone: Gene names follow the mouse nomenclature. The read finishes 1 residue shy of the CDR3 end, and the germline J gene is used to complete it. J is TRBJ1-3 and V is TRBV1; TRBD1 might be the D (5 bases). The CDR3 length is 15 residues. V shed 0 bases and J shed 4 bases, with 10 bases lying between them. Germline lookup yields CDR1 NSQYPW and CDR2 LRSPGD (reference sequence). CDR3 protein: CTCSADQTAGNTLYF. CDR3 bases read: TGCACCTGCAGTGCAGATCAGACAGCCGGAAATACGCTCTAT. Full variable domain (outside the CDR3, taken from reference TRBV1 and TRBJ1-3): VTLLEQNPRWRLVPRGQAVNLRCILKNSQYPWMSWYQQDLQKQLQWLFTLRSPGDKEVKSLPGADYLATRVTDTELRLQVANMSQGRTLYCTCSADQTAGNTLYFGEGSRLIVV.

Comment on this clone: The genes are named according to mouse. From the germline J gene comes the end of the CDR3, since the read stops 1 residue before it. This chain joins TRBV20 and TRBJ2-4; no clear D gene. The CDR3 is made up of 15 amino acids. Trimming took off 2 bases at V and 1 base at J, with 13 bases between the two ends. Germline CDR1 and CDR2: GFQATS and STVNSAI. The covered CDR3 bases are TGTGGTGCTAGGAACACAGTCTTTGGTCAAAACACCTTGTAC. This sequence encodes CGARNTVFGQNTLY. The CDR3 in its entirety is CGARNTVFGQNTLYF.

With regard to this clone: Gene names refer to mouse genes. The read halts 1 residue ahead of the CDR3 end, with the missing end drawn from the germline J gene. The J gene is TRBJ2-3, the V gene TRBV29; a weak D match, TRBD1 (7 bases). Germline lookup yields CDR1 MSHET and CDR2 SYDVDS. V gave up 2 bases and J gave up 0 bases, with 12 bases separating them. CDR3 length: 16 amino acids. CDR3 sequence reads: CASSLGRGRSAETLYF. Incomplete CDR3 DNA: TGTGCTAGCAGTTTAGGGAGGGGGCGGAGTGCAGAAACGCTGTAT.

As to this clone: The genes are named according to mouse. The read is 1 residue too short to cover the CDR3 end, so that end is filled in from the germline J gene. The V gene is TRBV5, the J gene TRBJ1-6; 10 bases are a match to TRBD1. TRBJ1-6 is treated as an ORF (open reading frame) with a function not yet certain. With V trimmed by 3 bases and J by 4 bases, 6 bases remained unmatched. This CDR3 has 17 amino acids. Looked up from germline, CDR1 is LGHNA and CDR2 is YNLKQL (reference sequence). The CDR3 is CASSQRRDRGYNSPLYF. CDR3 DNA, as far as it was read: TGTGCCAGCAGCCAGCGCCGGGACAGGGGTTATAATTCGCCCCTCTAC.

In the case of this clone: Gene names are mouse gene names. The sequence runs out 1 residue before the end of the CDR3; the remainder is reconstructed from the germline J gene. This sequence joins TRBV13-2 and TRBJ2-1; D is possibly TRBD1 (6 bases). Germline CDR1 and CDR2: NNHNN and SYGAGS (reference sequence). This CDR3 spans 15 amino acids. Trimming removed 1 base at V and 1 base at J, with 9 bases between. CDR3 DNA (partial): TGTGCCAGCGGTGATAGGGGGACCAACTATGCTGAGCAGTTC. This codes for CASGDRGTNYAEQF. The entire CDR3 sequence reads CASGDRGTNYAEQFF.